This record concerns one TCR beta chain sequence. The sample comes from a study of OX40 agonist ivuxolimab in advanced cancers. Study-wide background: Aged roughly 23 to 79 with a mean of approximately 60 years, they were about 80% male.

CDR1 is SGHTA and CDR2 is FQGNSA in the germline V gene. The CDR3 totals 13 residues. Trimming cost V 3 bases and J 3 bases, with 9 bases left between them. Libraries were prepared by immunoSEQ multiplex PCR; TCRdb keeps only in-frame clonotypes and omits some of them. Here the sample spans 65,000 to 95,000 clones, roughly 91% being singletons. Samples of blood were obtained at baseline, on cycle 4 day 1, and on cycle 7 day 1. The chain uses TRBV7-2 and TRBJ2-7; perhaps TRBD1 as D (6 bases). The TCR comes from an adult with an advanced solid tumor such as melanoma, head and neck, liver or kidney cancer. Here the sequenced sample was CD4+ or CD8+ T cells sorted from blood, taken in a trial of the OX40 agonist ivuxolimab. CDR3 DNA: TGTGCCAGCAGCTTGGGACAAAACTACGAGCAGTACTTC. Translation gives CASSLGQNYEQYF.